This T cell receptor beta chain was captured by sequencing in a study of T cells in Graves' hyperthyroidism and ophthalmopathy. The study's findings and limits: Blood also held most thyroid clonotypes expanded beyond 0.001.

About this clonotype: Its specificity is not known.

The germline gives CDR1 DFQATT, CDR2 SNEGSKA (reference sequence). V shed 5 bases and J shed 0 bases, with 14 bases lying between them. The CDR3 extends over 15 amino acids. It was RNA transcripts that yielded the amplified TCR beta CDR3 regions. TCR CDR3 underwent first-round RT-PCR with the HTBI primer set. TCRdb reanalysed the multiplex PCR reads using MiXCR and keeps one entry per CDR3 protein. Here the sample spans about 350,000 distinct CDR3 sequences, about 15% being singletons. The sample taken for sequencing was blood. V is TRBV20-1 and J is TRBJ2-1; D unresolved. The source of this sequence is a woman in her 30s with Graves' hyperthyroidism. The CDR3 region is CSAPSAVSSYNEQFF. DNA for the CDR3: TGCAGTGCTCCGTCGGCGGTCAGCTCCTACAATGAGCAGTTCTTC.